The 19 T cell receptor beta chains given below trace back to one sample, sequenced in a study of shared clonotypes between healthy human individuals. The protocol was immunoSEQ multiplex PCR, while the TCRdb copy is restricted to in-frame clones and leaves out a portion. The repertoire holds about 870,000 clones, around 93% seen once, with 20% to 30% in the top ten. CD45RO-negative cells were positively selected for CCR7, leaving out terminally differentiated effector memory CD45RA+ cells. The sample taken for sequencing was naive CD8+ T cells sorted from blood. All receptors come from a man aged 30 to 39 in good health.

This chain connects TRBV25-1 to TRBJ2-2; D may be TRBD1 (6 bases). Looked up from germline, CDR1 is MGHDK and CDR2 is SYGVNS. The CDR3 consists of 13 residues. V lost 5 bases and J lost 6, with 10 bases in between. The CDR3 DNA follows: TGTGCCAGCAGTACAGGGTTTGCCGGGGAGCTGTTTTTT. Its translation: CASSTGFAGELFF. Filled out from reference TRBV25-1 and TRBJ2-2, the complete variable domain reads EADIYQTPRYLVIGTGKKITLECSQTMGHDKMYWYQQDPGMELHLIHYSYGVNSTEKGDLSSESTVSRIRTEHFPLTLESARPSHTSQYLCASSTGFAGELFFGEGSRLTVL.

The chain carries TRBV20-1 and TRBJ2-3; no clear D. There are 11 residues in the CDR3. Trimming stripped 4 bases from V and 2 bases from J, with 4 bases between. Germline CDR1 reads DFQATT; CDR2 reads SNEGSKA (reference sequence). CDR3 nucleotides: TGCAGTGCTAAATACACAGATACGCAGTATTTT. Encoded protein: CSAKYTDTQYF.

The CDR3: CASSQAHRYWGMNTEAFF. CDR3 DNA sequence: TGCGCCAGCAGCCAAGCCCACAGGTATTGGGGAATGAACACTGAAGCTTTCTTT. This chain links TRBV4-1 with TRBJ1-1; a weak D match, TRBD1 (5 bases). The CDR3 has 18 amino acids. Trimming removed 1 base at V and 0 bases at J, with 18 bases between. CDR1 is MGHRA and CDR2 is YSYEKL in the germline V gene.

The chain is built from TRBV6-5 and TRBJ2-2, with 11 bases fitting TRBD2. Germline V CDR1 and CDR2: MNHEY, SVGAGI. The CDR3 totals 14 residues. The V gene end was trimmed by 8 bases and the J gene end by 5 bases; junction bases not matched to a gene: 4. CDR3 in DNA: TGTGCCAGCTCCCTAGCGGGAGGAACCGGGGAGCTGTTTTTT. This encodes CASSLAGGTGELFF.

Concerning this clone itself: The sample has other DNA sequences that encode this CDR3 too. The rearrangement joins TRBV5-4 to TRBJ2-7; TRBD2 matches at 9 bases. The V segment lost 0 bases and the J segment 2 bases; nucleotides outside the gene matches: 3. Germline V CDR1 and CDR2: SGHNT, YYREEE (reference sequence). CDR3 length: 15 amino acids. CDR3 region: CASSLGLAGAYEQYF. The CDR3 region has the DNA TGTGCCAGCAGCTTGGGTTTAGCGGGAGCCTACGAGCAGTACTTC. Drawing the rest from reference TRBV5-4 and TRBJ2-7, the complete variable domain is ETGVTQSPTHLIKTRGQQVTLRCSSQSGHNTVSWYQQALGQGPQFIFQYYREEENGRGNFPPRFSGLQFPNYSSELNVNALELDDSALYLCASSLGLAGAYEQYFGPGTRLTVT.

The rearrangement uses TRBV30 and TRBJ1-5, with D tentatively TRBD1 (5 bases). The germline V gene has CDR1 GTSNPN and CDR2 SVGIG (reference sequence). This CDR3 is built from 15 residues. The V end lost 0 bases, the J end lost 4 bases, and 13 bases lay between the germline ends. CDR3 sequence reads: CAWSVQVGENQPQHF. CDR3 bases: TGTGCCTGGAGTGTACAGGTGGGTGAGAATCAGCCCCAGCATTTT. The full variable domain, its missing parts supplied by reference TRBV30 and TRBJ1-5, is SQTIHQWPATLVQPVGSPLSLECTVEGTSNPNLYWYRQAAGRGLQLLFYSVGIGQISSEVPQNLSASRPQDRQFILSSKKLLLSDSGFYLCAWSVQVGENQPQHFGDGTRLSIL.

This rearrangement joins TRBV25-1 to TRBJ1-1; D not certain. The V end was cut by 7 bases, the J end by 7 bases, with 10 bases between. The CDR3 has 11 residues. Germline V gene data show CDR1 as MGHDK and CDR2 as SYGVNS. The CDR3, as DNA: TGTGCCAGCACCAGCTTCTTTGAAGCTTTCTTT. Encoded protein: CASTSFFEAFF.

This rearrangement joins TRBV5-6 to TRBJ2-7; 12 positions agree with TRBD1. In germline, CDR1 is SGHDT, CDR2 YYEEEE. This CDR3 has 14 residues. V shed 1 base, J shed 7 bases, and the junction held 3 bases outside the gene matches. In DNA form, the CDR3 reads TGTGCCAGCAGCTTGCCGGGACAGGGGGCTGAGCAGTACTTC. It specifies CASSLPGQGAEQYF.

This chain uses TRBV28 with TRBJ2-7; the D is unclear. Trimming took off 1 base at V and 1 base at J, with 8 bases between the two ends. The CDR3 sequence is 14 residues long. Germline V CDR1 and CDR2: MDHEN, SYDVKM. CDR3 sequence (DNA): TGTGCCAGCAGTTTATTAGAGGCTTCCTACGAGCAGTACTTC. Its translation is CASSLLEASYEQYF.

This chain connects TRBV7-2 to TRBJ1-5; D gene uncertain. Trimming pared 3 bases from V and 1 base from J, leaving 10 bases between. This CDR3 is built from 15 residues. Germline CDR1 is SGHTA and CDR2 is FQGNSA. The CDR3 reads CASSLYGRSNQPQHF. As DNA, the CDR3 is TGTGCCAGCAGCTTGTACGGCCGAAGCAATCAGCCCCAGCATTTT.

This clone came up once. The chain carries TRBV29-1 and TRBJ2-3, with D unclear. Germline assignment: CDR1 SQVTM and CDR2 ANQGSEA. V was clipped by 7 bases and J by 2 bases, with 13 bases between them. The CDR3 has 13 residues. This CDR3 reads CSAVLENTDTQYF. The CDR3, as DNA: TGCAGCGCCGTACTGGAAAACACAGATACGCAGTATTTT.

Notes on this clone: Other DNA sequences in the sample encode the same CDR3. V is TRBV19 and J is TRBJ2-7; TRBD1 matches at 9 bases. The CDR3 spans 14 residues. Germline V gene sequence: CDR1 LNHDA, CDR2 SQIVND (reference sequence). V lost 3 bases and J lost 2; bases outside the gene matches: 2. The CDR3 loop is CASSIGDRAYEQYF. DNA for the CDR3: TGTGCCAGTAGTATCGGGGACAGGGCCTACGAGCAGTACTTC.

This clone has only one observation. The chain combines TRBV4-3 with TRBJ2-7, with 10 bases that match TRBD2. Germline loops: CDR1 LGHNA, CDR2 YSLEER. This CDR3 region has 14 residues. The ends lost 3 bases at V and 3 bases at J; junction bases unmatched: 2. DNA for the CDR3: TGCGCCAGCAGCCACTCTAGCGGGAGCTACGAGCAGTACTTC. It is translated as CASSHSSGSYEQYF.

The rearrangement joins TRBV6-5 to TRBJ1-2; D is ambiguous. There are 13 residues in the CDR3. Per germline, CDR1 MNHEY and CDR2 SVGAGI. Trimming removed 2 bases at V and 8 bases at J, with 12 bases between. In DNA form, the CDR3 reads TGTGCCAGCAGTTACGATCGGGAAGGGGGCTACACCTTC. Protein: CASSYDREGGYTF.

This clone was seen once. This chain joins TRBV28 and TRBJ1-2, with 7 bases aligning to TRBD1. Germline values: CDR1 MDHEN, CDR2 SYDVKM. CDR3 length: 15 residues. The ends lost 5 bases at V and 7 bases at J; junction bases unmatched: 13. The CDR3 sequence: CASSRKQGRGGGYTF. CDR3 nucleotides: TGTGCCAGCAGTAGGAAACAGGGGAGGGGAGGTGGCTACACCTTC.

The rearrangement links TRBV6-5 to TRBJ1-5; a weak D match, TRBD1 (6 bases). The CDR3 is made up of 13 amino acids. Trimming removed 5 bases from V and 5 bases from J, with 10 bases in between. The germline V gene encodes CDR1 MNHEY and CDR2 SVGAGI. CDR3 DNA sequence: TGTGCCAGCAGTCGGGGGGCCCATCAGCCCCAGCATTTT. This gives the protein CASSRGAHQPQHF.

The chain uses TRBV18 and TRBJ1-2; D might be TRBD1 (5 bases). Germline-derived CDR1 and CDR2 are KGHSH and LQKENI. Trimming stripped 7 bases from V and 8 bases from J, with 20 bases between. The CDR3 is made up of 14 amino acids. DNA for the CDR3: TGTGCCAGCTGGGGACCAGTGGGAATCGAGGGCTACACCTTC. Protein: CASWGPVGIEGYTF.

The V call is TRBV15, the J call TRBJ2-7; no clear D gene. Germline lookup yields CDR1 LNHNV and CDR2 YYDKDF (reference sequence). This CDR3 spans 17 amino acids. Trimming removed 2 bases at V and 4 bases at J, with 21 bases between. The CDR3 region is CATSRQTLLGTQYEQYF. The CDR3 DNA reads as TGTGCCACCAGCAGACAAACCCTTCTCGGAACTCAATACGAGCAGTACTTC.

Here the CDR3 DNA reads TGTGCCAGCAGCGAGGGCGGCGGCCAAGAGACCCAGTACTTC. Translating it yields CASSEGGGQETQYF. J is TRBJ2-5 and V is TRBV9, with D unresolved. The CDR3 length is 14 residues. Germline lookup yields CDR1 SGDLS and CDR2 YYNGEE. Trimming left V 3 bases short and J 1 base short, with 10 bases between.